The clone carrying this T cell receptor beta chain was found many times. The antigen remains undetermined. All donors were healthy Caucasians. This sample is drawn from a study of identical twins. TCRdb passed the 5' RACE reads through MiXCR, listing each CDR3 protein once. This sample has 500,000 to 650,000 distinct CDR3 sequences, with about 7.1% found just once. V was cut by 0 bases and J by 4 bases, with 10 bases left in between. CDR3 size: 14 residues. Germline CDR1 is SGHRS and CDR2 is YFSETQ. The study's findings and limits: Abundant beta clonotypes from cord blood bore fewer insertions; memory repertoires lacked this pattern. Twins shared out-of-frame alpha sequences with excess low generation probability.

These data also featured in a second study, about yellow fever vaccine responses in identical twins. As that report states: Reportedly, twins showed a vaccine T cell response that looked partly convergent and partly personalized.

The specimen sequenced was PBMCs. The chain joins TRBV5-1 to TRBJ2-5, with TRBD2 as a possible D gene (5 bases). The TCR was taken from a woman younger than 30 in good health. This chain's CDR3 is CASSLVGSRETQYF. The CDR3 region has the DNA TGCGCCAGCAGCTTGGTTGGGAGTAGAGAGACCCAGTACTTC.